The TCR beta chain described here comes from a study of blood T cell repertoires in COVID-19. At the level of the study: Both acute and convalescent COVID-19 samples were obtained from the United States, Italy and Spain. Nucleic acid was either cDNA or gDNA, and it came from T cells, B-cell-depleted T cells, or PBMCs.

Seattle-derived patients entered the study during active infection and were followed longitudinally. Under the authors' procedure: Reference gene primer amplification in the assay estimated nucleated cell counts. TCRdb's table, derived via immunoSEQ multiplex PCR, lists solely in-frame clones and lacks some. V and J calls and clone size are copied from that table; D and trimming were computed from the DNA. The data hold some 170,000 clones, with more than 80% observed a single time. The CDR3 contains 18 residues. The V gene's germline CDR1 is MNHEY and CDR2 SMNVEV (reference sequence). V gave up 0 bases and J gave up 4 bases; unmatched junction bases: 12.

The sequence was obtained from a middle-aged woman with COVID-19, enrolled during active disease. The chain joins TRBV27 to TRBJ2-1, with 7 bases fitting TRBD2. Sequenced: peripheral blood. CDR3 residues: CASSLSPPGRRLYNEQFF. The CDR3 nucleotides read TGTGCCAGCAGTTTATCGCCCCCCGGGAGGAGACTTTACAATGAGCAGTTCTTC.